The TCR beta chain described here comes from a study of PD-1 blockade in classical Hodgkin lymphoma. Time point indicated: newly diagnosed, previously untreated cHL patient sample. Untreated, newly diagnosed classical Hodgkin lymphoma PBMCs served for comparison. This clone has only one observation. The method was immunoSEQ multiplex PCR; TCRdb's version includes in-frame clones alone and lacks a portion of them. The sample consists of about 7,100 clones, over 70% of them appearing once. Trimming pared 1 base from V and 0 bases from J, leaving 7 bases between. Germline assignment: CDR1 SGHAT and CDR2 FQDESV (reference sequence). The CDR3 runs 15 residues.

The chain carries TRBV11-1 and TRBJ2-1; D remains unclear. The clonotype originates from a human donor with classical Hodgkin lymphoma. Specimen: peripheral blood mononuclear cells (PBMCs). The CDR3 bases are TGTGCCAGCAGCTTAGGCGATAGCTCCTACAATGAGCAGTTCTTC. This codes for CASSLGDSSYNEQFF.